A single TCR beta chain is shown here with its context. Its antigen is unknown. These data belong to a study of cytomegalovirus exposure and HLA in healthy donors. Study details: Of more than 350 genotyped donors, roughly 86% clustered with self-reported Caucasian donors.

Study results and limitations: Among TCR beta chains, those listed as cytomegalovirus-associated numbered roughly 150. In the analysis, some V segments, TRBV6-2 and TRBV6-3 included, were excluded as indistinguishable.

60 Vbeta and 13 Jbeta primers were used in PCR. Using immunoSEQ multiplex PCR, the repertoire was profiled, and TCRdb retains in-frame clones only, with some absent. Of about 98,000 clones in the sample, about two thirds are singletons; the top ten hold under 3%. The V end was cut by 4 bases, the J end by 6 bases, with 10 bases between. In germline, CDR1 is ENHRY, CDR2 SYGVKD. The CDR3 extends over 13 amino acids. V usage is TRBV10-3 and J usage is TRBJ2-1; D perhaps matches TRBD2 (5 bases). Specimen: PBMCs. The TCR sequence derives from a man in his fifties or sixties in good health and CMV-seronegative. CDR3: CAISGTRINEQFF. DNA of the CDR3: TGTGCCATCAGTGGGACTCGGATCAATGAGCAGTTCTTC.